The next 32 T cell receptor beta chains were all read from a single sample in a study of cytomegalovirus exposure and HLA in healthy donors. The PCR ran on 60 Vbeta and 13 Jbeta primers. Only in-frame clones appear in the TCRdb table, and some are missing; sequencing was by immunoSEQ multiplex PCR. In the table there are around 200,000 clones, 77% of which are singletons. Sample: PBMCs. These receptors all stem from a woman aged 60-70 years in good health and CMV-seropositive.

The genes are TRBV7-6 and TRBJ2-3; tentative D call: TRBD1 (5 bases). The CDR3 totals 14 residues. Germline V gene sequence: CDR1 SGHVS, CDR2 FNYEAQ. The V end lost 8 bases, the J end lost 2 bases, and 14 bases lay between the germline ends. The chain's CDR3 is CASARTLNTDTQYF. DNA of the CDR3: TGTGCCAGCGCAAGGACACTCAACACAGATACGCAGTATTTT.

This rearrangement joins TRBV11-3 to TRBJ2-1; weak D call: TRBD1 (7 bases). This CDR3 is 18 amino acids long. Trimming cost V 0 bases and J 4 bases, with 19 bases left between them. Germline V gene lookup returns CDR1 SGHNT and CDR2 YENEEA. CDR3 nucleotide sequence: TGTGCCAGCAGCTTAGATCAGGGGGGTAGCGGAAGGTACAATGAGCAGTTCTTC. Translating gives CASSLDQGGSGRYNEQFF. Using reference TRBV11-3 and TRBJ2-1 for the parts outside the CDR3, the full variable domain is EAGVVQSPRYKIIEKKQPVAFWCNPISGHNTLYWYLQNLGQGPELLIRYENEEAVDDSQLPKDRFSAERLKGVDSTLKIQPAELGDSAVYLCASSLDQGGSGRYNEQFFGPGTRLTVL.

This chain connects TRBV9 to TRBJ2-2; tentatively, D is TRBD1 (5 bases). The CDR3 contains 15 residues. The V gene's germline CDR1 is SGDLS and CDR2 YYNGEE. Deletions cut 4 bases from V and 7 bases from J, with 17 bases between. Here the CDR3 reads CASSPNQGVGGELFF. DNA of the CDR3: TGTGCCAGCAGCCCAAACCAGGGTGTTGGCGGGGAGCTGTTTTTT.

The J gene is TRBJ2-7, the V gene TRBV7-2; the D gene is possibly TRBD1 (6 bases). V lost 4 bases and J 3 bases, leaving 13 bases between the germline ends. Germline CDR1 and CDR2: SGHTA and FQGNSA. This CDR3 has 14 amino acids. CDR3 nucleotide sequence: TGTGCCAGCAGCTCAGACCGGACAGTCTACGAGCAGTACTTC. Residues: CASSSDRTVYEQYF. Complete variable domain (other parts from reference TRBV7-2 and TRBJ2-7): GAGVSQSPSNKVTEKGKDVELRCDPISGHTALYWYRQSLGQGLEFLIYFQGNSAPDKSGLPSDRFSAERTGGSVSTLTIQRTQQEDSAVYLCASSSDRTVYEQYFGPGTRLTVT.

The rearrangement joins TRBV9 to TRBJ1-2; TRBD1 matches 9 bases. Germline V gene sequence: CDR1 SGDLS, CDR2 YYNGEE. This CDR3 has 14 amino acids. Trimming removed 0 bases from V and 4 bases from J; junction bases left unmatched: 1. For the CDR3, the DNA is TGTGCCAGCAGCGTAGGACAGGGGGGCTATGGCTACACCTTC. Its protein product is CASSVGQGGYGYTF.

This chain joins TRBV5-1 and TRBJ2-2, with D possibly matching TRBD2 (6 bases). Per the germline V gene, CDR1 is SGHRS and CDR2 is YFSETQ. V gave up 4 bases and J gave up 4 bases, with 14 bases separating them. This CDR3 is built from 15 residues. CDR3 in amino acids: CASSPGLLITGELFF. The CDR3 DNA follows: TGCGCCAGCAGCCCGGGACTTCTTATCACCGGGGAGCTGTTTTTT.

This rearrangement joins TRBV30 to TRBJ2-3, with 9 bases that match TRBD2. This CDR3 has 15 residues. Looked up from germline, CDR1 is GTSNPN and CDR2 is SVGIG (reference sequence). V shed 3 bases and J 2 bases; nucleotides not matched to a gene: 6. The CDR3 bases are TGTGCCTGGAGCTCAGCGGGAGGCTACACAGATACGCAGTATTTT. Translating it yields CAWSSAGGYTDTQYF.

The chain has TRBV5-1 and TRBJ2-3; TRBD2 aligns across 10 bases. CDR3 length equals 17 residues. Trimming at V came to 4 bases and at J to 0 bases, leaving 8 bases not matched to a gene. The germline V gene encodes CDR1 SGHRS and CDR2 YFSETQ. The CDR3 DNA reads as TGCGCCAGCAGCCTAGTAGCGGGGGGCCCGAGCACAGATACGCAGTATTTT. Amino acid sequence: CASSLVAGGPSTDTQYF. The full variable domain, rest sourced from reference TRBV5-1 and TRBJ2-3, is KAGVTQTPRYLIKTRGQQVTLSCSPISGHRSVSWYQQTPGQGLQFLFEYFSETQRNKGNFPGRFSGRQFSNSRSEMNVSTLELGDSALYLCASSLVAGGPSTDTQYFGPGTRLTVL.

The sample holds one count of this clone. V gene TRBV28 combines with J gene TRBJ2-2; TRBD1 matches 7 bases. Germline CDR1 is MDHEN and CDR2 is SYDVKM. J lost 4 bases, V lost 5 bases, and 7 bases had no gene match. This CDR3 contains 15 residues. CDR3 coding DNA: TGTGCCAGCAGTCGGGACAGATTCTCCACCGGGGAGCTGTTTTTT. This translates into CASSRDRFSTGELFF. Variable domain in full (rest from reference TRBV28 and TRBJ2-2): DVKVTQSSRYLVKRTGEKVFLECVQDMDHENMFWYRQDPGLGLRLIYFSYDVKMKEKGDIPEGYSVSREKKERFSLILESASTNQTSMYLCASSRDRFSTGELFFGEGSRLTVL.

This clone came up a few times. This chain joins TRBV30 and TRBJ2-1; the match to TRBD2 covers 11 bases. V lost 0 bases to trimming and J lost 10 bases; unmatched junction nucleotides: 5. This CDR3 comprises 14 residues. Germline CDR1 GTSNPN, CDR2 SVGIG (reference sequence). The CDR3 sequence: CAWSVRASGGEQFF. CDR3 nucleotide sequence: TGTGCCTGGAGTGTACGTGCTAGCGGGGGGGAGCAGTTCTTC.

The chain links TRBV5-4 to TRBJ2-5; 8 bases line up with TRBD2. The germline gives CDR1 SGHNT, CDR2 YYREEE (reference sequence). Germline trimming cut 4 bases from V and 5 bases from J; bases unmatched to any gene: 10. There are 15 residues in the CDR3. CDR3 DNA sequence: TGTGCCAGCAGCCTTATTGGGACTAGTAGGGAGACCCAGTACTTC. Translation gives CASSLIGTSRETQYF.

CDR3 nucleotide sequence: TGTGCCTGGAGTGAAGCAGGGGGCGCGGACTATGGCTACACCTTC. This encodes CAWSEAGGADYGYTF. The gene calls are TRBV30 and TRBJ1-2; TRBD1 agrees at 8 bases. V was pared by 1 base and J by 3 bases, with 7 bases of the junction left unmatched. The CDR3 length is 15 residues. In germline, CDR1 is GTSNPN, CDR2 SVGIG (reference sequence).

V and J are TRBV5-4 and TRBJ1-1; possible D gene TRBD1, 6 bases. This CDR3 has 14 amino acids. Trimming took 0 bases from V and 6 from J, leaving 12 bases between them. Germline CDR1 and CDR2: SGHNT and YYREEE (reference sequence). CDR3: CASSLDRAGAEAFF. CDR3 coding DNA: TGTGCCAGCAGCTTGGACAGGGCAGGCGCTGAAGCTTTCTTT.

The gene calls are TRBV2 and TRBJ2-2; 8 bases fit TRBD1. The CDR3 spans 13 residues. Per germline, CDR1 SNHLY and CDR2 FYNNEI. Trimming cost V 5 bases and J 7 bases; bases outside gene matches: 3. The CDR3 region is CASSQGADGELFF. The CDR3 coding sequence is TGTGCCAGCAGTCAGGGGGCGGACGGGGAGCTGTTTTTT.

The chain links TRBV7-9 to TRBJ2-7; D possibly corresponds to TRBD1 (5 bases). CDR1 and CDR2 from the germline V gene are SEHNR and FQNEAQ (reference sequence). V lost 1 base and J lost 5, with 15 bases in between. The length of the CDR3 is 15 residues. Here the CDR3 reads CASSLGRGPGHEQYF. The DNA of the CDR3 is TGTGCCAGCAGCTTAGGAAGGGGTCCTGGACACGAGCAGTACTTC.

The CDR3 protein is CASSSPGLADGELFF. The CDR3 DNA sequence: TGTGCCAGCAGCTCCCCGGGACTAGCGGACGGGGAGCTGTTTTTT. J is TRBJ2-2 and V is TRBV7-2; the match to TRBD2 covers 11 bases. V was clipped by 4 bases and J by 7 bases; unmatched bases: 5. In germline, CDR1 is SGHTA, CDR2 FQGNSA. This CDR3 has 15 residues. Full variable domain (missing parts from reference TRBV7-2 and TRBJ2-2): GAGVSQSPSNKVTEKGKDVELRCDPISGHTALYWYRQSLGQGLEFLIYFQGNSAPDKSGLPSDRFSAERTGGSVSTLTIQRTQQEDSAVYLCASSSPGLADGELFFGEGSRLTVL.

This clone was observed a few times. The chain is built from TRBV2 and TRBJ2-1; 7 positions agree with TRBD1. Germline V CDR1 and CDR2: SNHLY, FYNNEI. Trimming removed 8 bases from V and 4 bases from J; junction bases left unmatched: 2. This CDR3 has 12 residues. DNA of the CDR3: TGTGCCAGCGGGACAGTGTACAATGAGCAGTTCTTC. It translates to CASGTVYNEQFF.

V is TRBV30 and J is TRBJ2-3; 15 bases match TRBD2. The CDR3 is made up of 15 amino acids. V gave up 2 bases and J gave up 7 bases; unmatched junction bases: 4. Germline V gives CDR1 GTSNPN, CDR2 SVGIG (reference sequence). For the CDR3, the DNA is TGTGCCTGGAGTAGGACTAGCGGGGGGGGTAATACGCAGTATTTT. Protein product: CAWSRTSGGGNTQYF.

A single count supports this clone. This sequence joins TRBV7-9 and TRBJ2-2, with D maybe TRBD2 (6 bases). Germline values: CDR1 SEHNR, CDR2 FQNEAQ (reference sequence). V was cut by 5 bases and J by 3 bases, with 16 bases left in between. This CDR3 region has 16 residues. CDR3 sequence: CASSDRDWGDTGELFF. The CDR3 nucleotides read TGTGCCAGCAGCGACCGGGACTGGGGGGACACCGGGGAGCTGTTTTTT.

The chain combines TRBV6-6 with TRBJ2-5; 9 bases fit TRBD1. The closer fit of TRBJ2-7 to the DNA end suggests the J call may be wrong. This CDR3 has 14 residues. Germline CDR1 is MNHNY and CDR2 is SVGAGI (reference sequence). CDR3 protein: CASSLRTGVYEQYF. The CDR3 DNA reads TGTGCCAGCAGCTTGAGGACAGGGGTCTACGAGCAGTACTTC.

The V call is TRBV11-2, the J call TRBJ2-7, with TRBD2 matching 8 bases. The CDR3 loop spans 15 amino acids. Germline assignment: CDR1 SGHAT and CDR2 FQNNGV. The V and J ends lost 0 bases and 2 bases, in that order; junction bases with no gene match: 3. The CDR3 spells CASSLDPGGPYEQYF. CDR3 sequence (DNA): TGTGCCAGCAGCTTAGACCCGGGAGGGCCCTACGAGCAGTACTTC.

This clone was observed a handful of times. The chain is built from TRBV4-2 and TRBJ2-3, with 11 bases lining up with TRBD2. CDR1 is LGHNA and CDR2 is YNFKEQ in the germline V gene. The CDR3 has 20 residues. Losses at the gene ends were 0 bases for V and 2 bases for J; bases not matched to a gene: 13. Here the CDR3 reads CASSQDRLAGGPSNTDTQYF. The CDR3 nucleotides are TGTGCCAGCAGCCAAGATCGCCTAGCGGGGGGCCCTTCAAACACAGATACGCAGTATTTT.

This rearrangement joins TRBV4-1 to TRBJ2-3, with TRBD2 matching 10 bases. CDR3 size: 16 residues. Looked up from germline, CDR1 is MGHRA and CDR2 is YSYEKL. V trimming: 3 bases; J trimming: 5 bases; junction bases outside the gene matches: 8. CDR3 nucleotide sequence: TGCGCCAGCAGCCAGCCCCTAGCGGGAGCGAGAGATACGCAGTATTTT. It is translated as CASSQPLAGARDTQYF.

The chain joins TRBV5-4 to TRBJ1-1, with TRBD1 matching over 10 bases. CDR3 size: 15 residues. Germline assignment: CDR1 SGHNT and CDR2 YYREEE (reference sequence). The V segment lost 1 base and the J segment 4 bases; nucleotides outside the gene matches: 4. CDR3 DNA sequence: TGTGCCAGCAGCTTGCCTGGACAGGGGGGCACTGAAGCTTTCTTT. This codes for CASSLPGQGGTEAFF.

The rearrangement uses TRBV29-1 and TRBJ1-5, with a weak D call TRBD1 (5 bases). Per germline, CDR1 SQVTM and CDR2 ANQGSEA. V was cut by 0 bases and J by 2 bases, with 11 bases left in between. The CDR3 extends over 15 amino acids. DNA for the CDR3: TGCAGCGTTGAAGAATTGACAGATGGCAATCAGCCCCAGCATTTT. The encoded protein is CSVEELTDGNQPQHF.

CDR3 sequence reads: CASSLGQGWGSTNEKLFF. As DNA, the CDR3 is TGCGCCAGCAGTCTCGGACAGGGGTGGGGTTCGACTAATGAAAAACTGTTTTTT. This chain joins TRBV4-1 and TRBJ1-4; 9 bases agree with TRBD1. Germline CDR1 is MGHRA and CDR2 is YSYEKL. This CDR3 is built from 18 residues. J lost 2 bases, V lost 6 bases, and 13 bases had no gene match.

The chain joins TRBV6-1 to TRBJ1-2; 9 bases line up with TRBD1. Per germline, CDR1 MNHNS and CDR2 SASEGT. V shed 3 bases, J shed 7 bases, and the junction held 9 bases outside the gene matches. This CDR3 spans 15 amino acids. The CDR3 DNA sequence: TGTGCCAGCAGTGACCCTCGGACAGGGGCTGGTGGCTACACCTTC. Residues: CASSDPRTGAGGYTF.

This clone was observed a few times. V gene TRBV6-5 combines with J gene TRBJ2-7; 9 bases agree with TRBD2. The CDR3 runs to 15 residues. Germline assignment: CDR1 MNHEY and CDR2 SVGAGI. J lost 3 bases, V lost 2 bases, and 5 bases had no gene match. The CDR3 sequence: CASSYRRGGHYEQYF. The DNA for the CDR3 is TGTGCCAGCAGTTACCGGCGGGGGGGACACTACGAGCAGTACTTC.

This chain links TRBV7-3 with TRBJ2-5; the D gene is possibly TRBD1 (5 bases). V was shortened by 8 bases and J by 4 bases, with 14 bases between the two germline ends. Germline lookup yields CDR1 SGHTA and CDR2 FQGTGA. This CDR3 spans 13 amino acids. The CDR3 nucleotides read TGTGCCAGCGCCGCAGGGCCAGGAGAGACCCAGTACTTC. Translation gives CASAAGPGETQYF.

V and J are TRBV30 and TRBJ1-3; D unclear. The CDR3 is made up of 16 amino acids. Per germline, CDR1 GTSNPN and CDR2 SVGIG (reference sequence). Trimming removed 0 bases at V and 4 bases at J, with 16 bases between. CDR3 protein: CAWSVGVGVGGNTIYF. The CDR3 DNA follows: TGTGCCTGGAGTGTAGGCGTCGGGGTCGGAGGAAACACCATATATTTT.

The chain combines TRBV28 with TRBJ1-2; 9 bases line up with TRBD1. Germline CDR1 reads MDHEN; CDR2 reads SYDVKM. The V gene end was trimmed by 6 bases and the J gene end by 6 bases; junction bases not matched to a gene: 8. This CDR3 comprises 14 residues. Written as DNA, the CDR3 is TGTGCCAGCAGGGGACAGGGCGCATACGATGGCTACACCTTC. Amino acids: CASRGQGAYDGYTF.

The rearrangement joins TRBV27 to TRBJ2-5; 11 nucleotides line up with TRBD2. This CDR3 comprises 16 residues. CDR1 MNHEY and CDR2 SMNVEV come from the germline V gene (reference sequence). V was pared by 5 bases and J by 7 bases, with 12 bases of the junction left unmatched. DNA for the CDR3: TGTGCCAGCAGTACTCTAGCGGGGGGCCCGACTAGGACCCAGTACTTC. Encoded protein: CASSTLAGGPTRTQYF.